These 2 T cell receptor beta chains were all obtained from the same sample, sequenced in a study of post-analysis software for immune sequencing data (dated by TCRdb to 2015 to 2017). What the research found in general, with its limitations: Patients showed significantly higher frequencies than controls for 4 or 5 TRBV segments, among them TRBV5-6, TRBV5-1 and TRBV20-1.

These receptors lack a known antigen. Library construction relied on PCR. The sequencing machine was an Illumina HiSeq 2500. To reduce PCR and sequencing biases, unique molecular identifiers were incorporated into the TCR beta cDNA libraries. TCRdb ran its own pipeline on the public reads, namely fastp trimming at Q25 and MiXCR clone calling, and kept in-frame beta chains. Each entry is one CDR3 protein sequence, shown with its most common DNA and genes. The sample yields around 770,000 distinct CDR3 sequences; roughly 46% were counted once. Roughly 4.9% of the sample rests with the top ten. Sequenced material: blood. The receptors come from a girl aged 5-17 years with multiple sclerosis.

V usage is TRBV6-5 and J usage is TRBJ1-6; the match to TRBD1 covers 9 bases. Germline CDR1 and CDR2: MNHEY and SVGAGI. V was clipped by 1 base and J by 2 bases; unmatched bases: 12. The CDR3 totals 20 residues. Here the CDR3 reads CASSYFSSGQGRAYNSPLHF. The CDR3 region has the DNA TGTGCCAGCAGTTACTTCTCCTCGGGACAGGGCAGGGCCTATAATTCACCCCTCCACTTT.

V is TRBV7-3 and J is TRBJ2-7; D is perhaps TRBD1 (5 bases). Germline loops: CDR1 SGHTA, CDR2 FQGTGA. The CDR3 length is 19 residues. V was shortened by 4 bases and J by 3 bases, with 28 bases between the two germline ends. DNA for the CDR3: TGTGCCAGCAGCTCCCAATTTCGCAGGGTACCGTTCTGGATCTACGAGCAGTACTTC. It specifies CASSSQFRRVPFWIYEQYF.